The 21 T cell receptor beta chains in this list originate from one sample, sequenced in a study of early T cells in non-severe SARS-CoV-2 infection. Each CDR3 protein gets one entry after TCRdb re-called the 5' RACE reads with MiXCR. This sample has around 98,000 distinct CDR3 sequences, with about 10% found just once. Sequenced input: whole blood. Receptors were obtained from an adult who was a healthcare worker with PCR-confirmed SARS-CoV-2 infection or an uninfected control (not recorded which).

Of note for this clonotype: A junction end diverges from the germline sequence, so it may reflect a read error. The DNA for the CDR3 is TGCAGTGCTCCTCCCCTCCCAGGGGGAGACTATGGCTACTCCTTC. Residues: CSAPPLPGGDYGYSF. V is TRBV20-1 and J is TRBJ1-2, with TRBD1 identical over 7 bases. The CDR3 contains 15 residues. CDR1 is DFQATT, CDR2 SNEGSKA, per germline (reference sequence).

At least ten counts were recorded for this clonotype. The chain carries TRBV7-2 and TRBJ2-1; D perhaps matches TRBD2 (6 bases). CDR3 size: 15 residues. Germline CDR1 reads SGHTA; CDR2 reads FQGNSA. V lost 2 bases, J lost 1 base, and 9 bases lay in between. In nucleotides, the CDR3 is TGTGCCAGCAGCTTAATCGGGGGTTCCTACAATGAGCAGTTCTTC. It yields the protein CASSLIGGSYNEQFF. The full variable domain, its missing parts supplied by reference TRBV7-2 and TRBJ2-1, is GAGVSQSPSNKVTEKGKDVELRCDPISGHTALYWYRQSLGQGLEFLIYFQGNSAPDKSGLPSDRFSAERTGGSVSTLTIQRTQQEDSAVYLCASSLIGGSYNEQFFGPGTRLTVL.

This clonotype was picked up a small number of times. V gene TRBV5-6 combines with J gene TRBJ2-7; D is unclear. The CDR3 covers 16 residues. Germline-derived CDR1 and CDR2 are SGHDT and YYEEEE. Trimming shortened V by 1 base and J by 2 bases, and 16 bases separated the two germline ends. For the CDR3, the DNA is TGTGCCAGCAGCTTGTCTGGTCGCGGCGACCCCTACGAGCAGTACTTC. Translation gives CASSLSGRGDPYEQYF.

The chain employs TRBV6-2 or TRBV6-3 and TRBJ2-3; tentatively, D is TRBD1 (5 bases). Germline V CDR1 and CDR2: MNHEY, SVGEGT. The CDR3 is 13 amino acids. V lost 4 bases to trimming and J lost 5 bases, with 10 bases between them. The CDR3 is CASSSQGRDTQYF. CDR3 DNA sequence: TGTGCCAGCAGTTCCCAGGGAAGAGATACGCAGTATTTT.

In this sample, this clonotype turned up a few times. This chain uses TRBV23-1 with TRBJ2-7; 10 bases are shared with TRBD2. TRBV23-1 is an open reading frame, and its role is uncertain. The CDR3 totals 21 residues. After removal of 3 bases from V and 0 bases from J, the junction contained 20 bases not matched to a gene. The CDR3, as DNA: TGCGCCAGCAGTCACCTGCTCAGGGTTACTAAGCGGGAGGGGAGCTCCTACGAGCAGTACTTC. It yields the protein CASSHLLRVTKREGSSYEQYF.

This clonotype was picked up a small number of times. V and J are TRBV11-2 and TRBJ2-1; 7 nucleotides align to TRBD1. The germline CDR1 and CDR2 sequences are SGHAT and FQNNGV. The CDR3 spans 14 residues. J gave up 4 bases and V 3 bases, and 3 bases lay outside the gene matches. The CDR3 nucleotides are TGTGCCAGCAGCTTCGACAGGGCTTACAATGAGCAGTTCTTC. Translating gives CASSFDRAYNEQFF.

This clonotype was seen a few times. V gene TRBV29-1 combines with J gene TRBJ2-7, with TRBD2 identical over 12 bases. The trim removed 6 bases at V and 3 bases at J, leaving 6 bases unmatched. The CDR3 spans 14 residues. The germline CDR1 and CDR2 sequences are SQVTM and ANQGSEA. This chain's CDR3 is CSVYTSGRIYEQYF. CDR3 nucleotide sequence: TGCAGCGTGTACACTAGCGGGAGGATCTACGAGCAGTACTTC.

The sample holds a few counts of this clonotype. V usage is TRBV20-1 and J usage is TRBJ1-2, with D possibly TRBD1 on 6 matching bases. CDR1 and CDR2 (germline): DFQATT, SNEGSKA (reference sequence). V gave up 7 bases and J gave up 0 bases, with 9 bases separating them. The CDR3 is 12 residues long. CDR3 loop: CSGNRANYGYTF. CDR3 DNA: TGCAGTGGAAACAGGGCTAACTATGGCTACACCTTC.

This clonotype has a handful of counts. The genes are TRBV20-1 and TRBJ1-5; D might be TRBD1 (6 bases). From germline, CDR1 is DFQATT and CDR2 SNEGSKA (reference sequence). The CDR3 extends over 15 amino acids. Between the trimmed V and J ends, which lost 3 bases and 2 bases, there was a span of 14 bases. The CDR3 sequence: CSASRSDRGNQPQHF. The CDR3 DNA follows: TGCAGTGCTAGTAGATCGGACAGAGGCAATCAGCCCCAGCATTTT.

V and J are TRBV7-9 and TRBJ1-1; a possible D gene is TRBD1 (6 bases). Germline CDR1 reads SEHNR; CDR2 reads FQNEAQ (reference sequence). The V end lost 5 bases, the J end lost 5 bases, and 12 bases lay between the germline ends. CDR3 length equals 13 residues. The CDR3 sequence is CASSHGQRTEAFF. DNA of the CDR3: TGTGCCAGCAGCCATGGACAGAGGACTGAAGCTTTCTTT.

This clonotype was seen ten or more times. CDR3 sequence reads: CASSLLGQGNNSPLHF. The CDR3 nucleotides read TGTGCCAGCAGCCTCCTGGGACAGGGAAATAATTCACCCCTCCACTTT. This rearrangement joins TRBV7-9 to TRBJ1-6, with 9 bases aligning to TRBD1. The germline gives CDR1 SEHNR, CDR2 FQNEAQ (reference sequence). The CDR3 has 16 amino acids. V trimming: 5 bases; J trimming: 5 bases; junction bases outside the gene matches: 7.

This clonotype came up a few times. The genes are TRBV7-9 and TRBJ2-2; 10 bases are a match to TRBD2. The CDR3 has 20 residues. From germline, CDR1 is SEHNR and CDR2 FQNEAQ (reference sequence). With 0 bases clipped from V and 2 bases from J, the junction kept 12 bases outside the gene matches. For the CDR3, the DNA is TGTGCCAGCAGCTTAGCGGTGGTAGCGGGAGGAAGCCTCAACACCGGGGAGCTGTTTTTT. Protein sequence: CASSLAVVAGGSLNTGELFF.

This chain uses TRBV2 with TRBJ1-6, with D possibly being TRBD1 (5 bases). Per germline, CDR1 SNHLY and CDR2 FYNNEI. The V end was cut by 6 bases, the J end by 12 bases, with 21 bases between. CDR3 size: 15 residues. This CDR3 is CASRRDSGGEKPLHF. The CDR3 bases are TGTGCCAGCAGGCGCGACAGCGGGGGGGAGAAACCCCTCCACTTT.

The table lists this clonotype with many counts. V usage is TRBV5-1 and J usage is TRBJ1-3; D perhaps matches TRBD1 (5 bases). V gave up 4 bases and J gave up 3 bases, with 20 bases separating them. This CDR3 is 17 amino acids long. From germline, CDR1 is SGHRS and CDR2 YFSETQ. CDR3 bases: TGCGCCAGCAGCCCTGCCTCCGCCGGGACGCTTGGAAACACCATATATTTT. Amino acids: CASSPASAGTLGNTIYF.

This clonotype showed up many times. The rearrangement uses TRBV5-1 and TRBJ2-5; D may be TRBD2 (6 bases). Trimming left V 4 bases short and J 1 base short, with 14 bases between. The CDR3 is made up of 15 amino acids. The germline V gene encodes CDR1 SGHRS and CDR2 YFSETQ. The CDR3 DNA reads as TGCGCCAGCAGCCCGGGCGGAGGGACCCAAGAGACCCAGTACTTC. Translating it yields CASSPGGGTQETQYF.

This clonotype was seen more than once but under ten times. The chain carries TRBV6-4 and TRBJ1-1; tentatively, D is TRBD1 (6 bases). V lost 6 bases, J lost 5 bases, and 13 bases lay in between. This CDR3 is built from 13 residues. Germline V gene sequence: CDR1 MRHNA, CDR2 SNTAGT. CDR3 bases: TGTGCCAGCAGAGCCGAGGGGGGAACTGAAGCTTTCTTT. Protein product: CASRAEGGTEAFF.

Ten or more counts support this clonotype. The DNA of the CDR3 is TGCAGCGTTGAAGATACCAGGGGGCGATACTACGAGCAGTACTTC. This codes for CSVEDTRGRYYEQYF. The gene calls are TRBV29-1 and TRBJ2-7; 8 bases are a match to TRBD1. V was clipped by 0 bases and J by 3 bases; unmatched bases: 7. The CDR3 loop spans 15 amino acids. In germline, CDR1 is SQVTM, CDR2 ANQGSEA.

This clonotype appeared a few times. The gene calls are TRBV12-3 or TRBV12-4 and TRBJ1-2, with D unresolved. Trimming shortened V by 7 bases and J by 4 bases, and 16 bases separated the two germline ends. The CDR3 extends over 14 amino acids. Here the CDR3 reads CASTEQQISYGYTF. CDR3 nucleotides: TGTGCCAGCACCGAGCAACAGATTAGCTATGGCTACACCTTC.

This clonotype has just a few counts. V usage is TRBV4-2 and J usage is TRBJ2-3; 11 positions match TRBD2. The V gene's germline CDR1 is LGHNA and CDR2 YNFKEQ. V shed 5 bases, J shed 5 bases, and the junction held 9 bases outside the gene matches. This CDR3 contains 16 residues. This chain's CDR3 is CASSTSGSSSVDTQYF. The CDR3 nucleotides read TGTGCCAGCAGCACTAGCGGGAGTAGTTCGGTAGATACGCAGTATTTT.

Regarding this clonotype: A clone one base away is much larger, so this may be a read error. The chain couples TRBV20-1 to TRBJ2-1; TRBD2 agrees at 11 bases. The V gene's germline CDR1 is DFQATT and CDR2 SNEGSKA (reference sequence). The CDR3 sequence is 15 residues long. Here the CDR3 DNA reads TGCAGTGCTAGAGATGGGACTAGCGGAAGGAGTGAGCTGTTCTTC. This encodes CSARDGTSGRSELFF.

The chain couples TRBV24-1 to TRBJ2-3; tentative D call: TRBD2 (6 bases). CDR3 size: 11 residues. Germline V gives CDR1 KGHDR, CDR2 SFDVKD. V was trimmed by 5 bases and J by 9 bases, leaving 8 bases between them. The CDR3 coding sequence is TGTGCCACCAGTGCACTAGCAACGCAGTATTTT. This gives the protein CATSALATQYF.